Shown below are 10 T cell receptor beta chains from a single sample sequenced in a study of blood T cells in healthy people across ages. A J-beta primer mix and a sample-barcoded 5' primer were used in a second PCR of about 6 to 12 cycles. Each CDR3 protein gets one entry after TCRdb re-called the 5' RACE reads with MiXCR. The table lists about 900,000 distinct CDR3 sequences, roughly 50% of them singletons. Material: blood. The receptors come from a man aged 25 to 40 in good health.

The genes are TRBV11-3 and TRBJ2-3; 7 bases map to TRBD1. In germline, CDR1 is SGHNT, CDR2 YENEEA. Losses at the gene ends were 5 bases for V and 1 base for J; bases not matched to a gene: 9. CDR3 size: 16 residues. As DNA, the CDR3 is TGTGCCAGCAGCCCTTCGTGGGACAGTCGCACAGATACGCAGTATTTT. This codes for CASSPSWDSRTDTQYF.

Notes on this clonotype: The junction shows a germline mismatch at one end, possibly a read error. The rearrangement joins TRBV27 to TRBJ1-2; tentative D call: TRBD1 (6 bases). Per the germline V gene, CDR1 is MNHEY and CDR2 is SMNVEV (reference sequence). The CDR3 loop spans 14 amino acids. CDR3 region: CTSSPRGQNYGYTF. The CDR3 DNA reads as TGTACCAGCAGTCCACGAGGACAGAACTATGGCTACACCTTC.

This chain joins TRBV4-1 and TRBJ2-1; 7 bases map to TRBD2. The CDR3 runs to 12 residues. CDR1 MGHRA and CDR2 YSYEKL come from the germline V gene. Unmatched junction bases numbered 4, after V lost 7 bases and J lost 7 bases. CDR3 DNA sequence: TGCGCCAGCACCGATAGCGGGAATGAGCAGTTCTTC. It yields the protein CASTDSGNEQFF.

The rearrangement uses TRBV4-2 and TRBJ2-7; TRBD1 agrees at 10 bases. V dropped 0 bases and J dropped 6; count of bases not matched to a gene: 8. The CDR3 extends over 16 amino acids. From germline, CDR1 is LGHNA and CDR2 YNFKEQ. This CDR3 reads CASSQDPGQGSLEQYF. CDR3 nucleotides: TGTGCCAGCAGCCAAGATCCGGGACAGGGGTCCCTCGAGCAGTACTTC.

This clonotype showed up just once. CDR3 sequence reads: CASSGLTSGPDTQYF. Written as DNA, the CDR3 is TGCGCCAGCAGCGGACTGACTAGCGGGCCAGATACGCAGTATTTT. The rearrangement links TRBV5-1 to TRBJ2-3, with 10 bases aligning to TRBD2. Germline V gene sequence: CDR1 SGHRS, CDR2 YFSETQ. This CDR3 has 15 residues. The junction had 6 bases not matched to a gene; V was cut back by 4 bases and J by 4 bases.

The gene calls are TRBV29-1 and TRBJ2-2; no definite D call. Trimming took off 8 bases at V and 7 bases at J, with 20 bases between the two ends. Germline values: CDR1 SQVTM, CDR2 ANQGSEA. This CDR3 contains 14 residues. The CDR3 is CSTLGGRNFGELFF. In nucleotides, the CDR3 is TGCAGCACCCTGGGTGGCAGAAACTTCGGGGAGCTGTTTTTT.

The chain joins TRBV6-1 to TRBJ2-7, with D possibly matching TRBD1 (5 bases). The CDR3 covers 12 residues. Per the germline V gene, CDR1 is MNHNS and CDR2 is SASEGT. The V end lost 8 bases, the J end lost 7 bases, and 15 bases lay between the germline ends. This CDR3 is CASDGEDNEQYF. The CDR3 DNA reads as TGTGCCAGCGATGGAGAGGACAATGAGCAGTACTTC.

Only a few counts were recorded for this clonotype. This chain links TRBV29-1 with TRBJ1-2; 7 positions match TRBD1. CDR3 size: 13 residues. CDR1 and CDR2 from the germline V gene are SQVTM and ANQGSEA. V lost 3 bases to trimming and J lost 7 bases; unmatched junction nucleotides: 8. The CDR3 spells CSVERQGEGGYTF. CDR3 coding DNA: TGCAGCGTTGAGAGACAGGGAGAGGGTGGCTACACCTTC.

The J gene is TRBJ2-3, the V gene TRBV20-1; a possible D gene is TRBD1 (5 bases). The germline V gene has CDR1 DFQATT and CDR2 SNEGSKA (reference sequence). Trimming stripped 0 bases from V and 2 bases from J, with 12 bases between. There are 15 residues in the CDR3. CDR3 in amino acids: CSARDTGINTDTQYF. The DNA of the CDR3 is TGCAGTGCTAGAGATACAGGAATTAACACAGATACGCAGTATTTT.

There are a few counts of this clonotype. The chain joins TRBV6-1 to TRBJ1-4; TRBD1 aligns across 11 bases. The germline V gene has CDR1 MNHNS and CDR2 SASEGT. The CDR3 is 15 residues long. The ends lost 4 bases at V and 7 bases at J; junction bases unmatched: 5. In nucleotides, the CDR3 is TGTGCCAGCAGTGCGACCGGGACAGGGGGTGAAAAACTGTTTTTT. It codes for CASSATGTGGEKLFF.